These 17 T cell receptor beta chains were all obtained from the same sample, sequenced in a study of blood T cell repertoires in COVID-19. Only in-frame clones appear in the TCRdb table, and some are missing; sequencing was by immunoSEQ multiplex PCR. Among 70,000 or so clones listed, roughly three quarters were seen once. Sequenced sample: peripheral blood. The source of these receptors is a man aged 55 to 70 with acute or convalescent COVID-19.

The J gene is TRBJ1-5, the V gene TRBV6-2 or TRBV6-3; D possibly corresponds to TRBD1 (6 bases). The CDR3 covers 13 residues. The V end lost 2 bases, the J end lost 4 bases, and 6 bases lay between the germline ends. CDR1 is MNHEY, CDR2 SVGEGT, per germline. This chain's CDR3 is CASSYQGNQPQHF. The CDR3 DNA is TGTGCCAGCAGTTACCAGGGGAATCAGCCCCAGCATTTT.

This clone was detected a few times. The V call is TRBV30, the J call TRBJ1-2; D might be TRBD1 (6 bases). Germline V lookup: CDR1 GTSNPN, CDR2 SVGIG (reference sequence). This CDR3 region has 14 residues. The CDR3 is CAMDSQGIGYGYTF. The CDR3, as DNA: TGTGCGATGGACAGTCAGGGGATAGGGTATGGCTACACCTTC. Supplemented by reference TRBV30 and TRBJ1-2, the full variable domain reads SQTIHQWPATLVQPVGSPLSLECTVEGTSNPNLYWYRQAAGRGLQLLFYSVGIGQISSEVPQNLSASRPQDRQFILSSKKLLLSDSGFYLCAMDSQGIGYGYTFGSGTRLTVV.

The genes are TRBV5-5 and TRBJ1-2, with 8 bases that match TRBD1. The CDR3 is 15 residues long. From germline, CDR1 is SGHKS and CDR2 YYEKEE (reference sequence). The V and J ends lost 0 bases and 4 bases, in that order; junction bases with no gene match: 5. The CDR3 DNA reads TGTGCCAGCAGCTTGGCCAGGGGGCTGGGCTATGGCTACACCTTC. Its protein is CASSLARGLGYGYTF.

J is TRBJ2-3 and V is TRBV18, with D possibly being TRBD1 (6 bases). From germline, CDR1 is KGHSH and CDR2 LQKENI. This CDR3 has 14 amino acids. The germline V and J ends were trimmed by 3 bases and 2 bases, with 9 bases remaining between them. CDR3 loop: CASSPTGNTDTQYF. The CDR3 DNA reads as TGTGCCAGCTCACCCACAGGGAACACAGATACGCAGTATTTT.

This clone showed up just a few times. The V and J genes are TRBV7-2 and TRBJ1-3; 7 bases map to TRBD1. V was clipped by 0 bases and J by 0 bases; unmatched bases: 2. This CDR3 comprises 16 residues. CDR1 is SGHTA, CDR2 FQGNSA, per germline. CDR3 DNA sequence: TGTGCCAGCAGCTTAGCGACAGGGCTCTCTGGAAACACCATATATTTT. Amino acids: CASSLATGLSGNTIYF.

This chain links TRBV7-3 with TRBJ2-6, with TRBD2 matching over 7 bases. CDR1 is SGHTA and CDR2 is FQGTGA in the germline V gene. Trimming took 2 bases from V and 3 from J; bases not matched to a gene: 1. This CDR3 is 15 amino acids long. The chain's CDR3 is CASSLGEGGANVLTF. In nucleotides, the CDR3 is TGTGCCAGCAGCTTAGGGGAGGGTGGGGCCAACGTCCTGACTTTC.

V gene TRBV6-5 combines with J gene TRBJ1-2; D is possibly TRBD1 (5 bases). V was pared by 6 bases and J by 4 bases, with 9 bases between. The CDR3 loop spans 12 amino acids. Germline loops: CDR1 MNHEY, CDR2 SVGAGI. The CDR3 region is CASSRVSYGYTF. The CDR3 DNA sequence: TGTGCCAGCAGCAGGGTGTCCTATGGCTACACCTTC.

The chain is built from TRBV6-4 and TRBJ2-1; perhaps TRBD1 as D (6 bases). With 2 bases removed from V and 6 bases from J, the gap between germline ends came to 11 bases. From germline, CDR1 is MRHNA and CDR2 SNTAGT. CDR3 length: 14 amino acids. CDR3: CASSDETGINEQFF. The CDR3 nucleotides read TGTGCCAGCAGTGACGAGACAGGAATCAATGAGCAGTTCTTC.

The genes are TRBV19 and TRBJ2-3; perhaps TRBD2 as D (5 bases). Germline-derived CDR1 and CDR2 are LNHDA and SQIVND (reference sequence). V was pared by 6 bases and J by 1 base, with 14 bases between. The CDR3 has 15 residues. CDR3 sequence: CASSPRGRRTDTQYF. In DNA form, the CDR3 reads TGTGCCAGTAGCCCCCGGGGTAGGCGCACAGATACGCAGTATTTT.

The chain couples TRBV9 to TRBJ2-3; 9 nucleotides agree with TRBD2. Trimming took 0 bases from V and 7 from J; bases not matched to a gene: 9. The CDR3 has 16 amino acids. The germline CDR1 and CDR2 sequences are SGDLS and YYNGEE. CDR3 loop: CASSVGGGGAGNTQYF. CDR3 DNA: TGTGCCAGCAGCGTAGGAGGCGGGGGGGCCGGGAATACGCAGTATTTT.

The chain couples TRBV3-1 (or the pseudogene TRBV3-2) to TRBJ1-1; D is perhaps TRBD1 (5 bases). The V and J ends lost 7 bases and 8 bases respectively, with 17 bases between them. The CDR3 runs 13 residues. Germline CDR1 LGHDT, CDR2 YNNKEL (reference sequence). CDR3 in DNA: TGTGCCAGCAACACAGGCCAATCCGAGGAAGCTTTCTTT. This encodes CASNTGQSEEAFF.

V gene TRBV14 combines with J gene TRBJ2-7; a possible D gene is TRBD2 (5 bases). Germline V gene lookup returns CDR1 SGHDN and CDR2 FVKESK. This CDR3 contains 14 residues. Trimming removed 4 bases at V and 2 bases at J, with 12 bases between. The CDR3 nucleotides are TGTGCCAGCAGCCCTTGGACGGGAACCTACGAGCAGTACTTC. Amino acid sequence: CASSPWTGTYEQYF. The full variable domain, completed using reference TRBV14 and TRBJ2-7, is EAGVTQFPSHSVIEKGQTVTLRCDPISGHDNLYWYRRVMGKEIKFLLHFVKESKQDESGMPNNRFLAERTGGTYSTLKVQPAELEDSGVYFCASSPWTGTYEQYFGPGTRLTVT.

J is TRBJ1-5 and V is TRBV4-2, with 7 nucleotides matching TRBD1. Germline loops: CDR1 LGHNA, CDR2 YNFKEQ. The V gene end was trimmed by 0 bases and the J gene end by 4 bases; junction bases not matched to a gene: 9. This CDR3 is built from 17 residues. CDR3 residues: CASSQDLAGQRNQPQHF. Written as DNA, the CDR3 is TGTGCCAGCAGCCAAGATCTAGCGGGACAGAGAAATCAGCCCCAGCATTTT.

This clone turned up a few times. The CDR3 is CAISEPDRVGNTEAFF. For the CDR3, the DNA is TGTGCCATCAGTGAGCCCGACAGGGTGGGAAACACTGAAGCTTTCTTT. The chain couples TRBV10-3 to TRBJ1-1; 7 bases match TRBD1. The length of the CDR3 is 16 residues. The germline gives CDR1 ENHRY, CDR2 SYGVKD. V shed 2 bases, J shed 2 bases, and the junction held 8 bases outside the gene matches.

The rearrangement uses TRBV7-2 and TRBJ1-4; 8 nucleotides agree with TRBD1. The CDR3 covers 15 residues. Germline-derived CDR1 and CDR2 are SGHTA and FQGNSA. Losses at the gene ends were 2 bases for V and 7 bases for J; bases not matched to a gene: 6. The CDR3 nucleotides are TGTGCCAGCAGCTTATCACAGGGGGGGAGTGAAAAACTGTTTTTT. Translated: CASSLSQGGSEKLFF. Drawing the rest from reference TRBV7-2 and TRBJ1-4, the complete variable domain is GAGVSQSPSNKVTEKGKDVELRCDPISGHTALYWYRQSLGQGLEFLIYFQGNSAPDKSGLPSDRFSAERTGGSVSTLTIQRTQQEDSAVYLCASSLSQGGSEKLFFGSGTQLSVL.

The chain recombines TRBV3-1 (or the pseudogene TRBV3-2) with TRBJ2-1, with D perhaps TRBD2 (5 bases). This CDR3 is built from 15 residues. CDR1 is LGHDT, CDR2 YNNKEL, per germline (reference sequence). V lost 4 bases to trimming and J lost 1 base, with 11 bases between them. CDR3 bases: TGTGCCAGCAGCCCTAGCCTCCAATCCTACAATGAGCAGTTCTTC. Amino acid sequence: CASSPSLQSYNEQFF.

The V gene is TRBV10-3, the J gene TRBJ1-3; no definite D call. The germline V and J ends were trimmed by 7 bases and 0 bases, with 10 bases remaining between them. The germline V gene encodes CDR1 ENHRY and CDR2 SYGVKD. CDR3 length: 14 amino acids. The CDR3 DNA sequence: TGTGCCATCACACCGGGGAACTCTGGAAACACCATATATTTT. Its translation is CAITPGNSGNTIYF.